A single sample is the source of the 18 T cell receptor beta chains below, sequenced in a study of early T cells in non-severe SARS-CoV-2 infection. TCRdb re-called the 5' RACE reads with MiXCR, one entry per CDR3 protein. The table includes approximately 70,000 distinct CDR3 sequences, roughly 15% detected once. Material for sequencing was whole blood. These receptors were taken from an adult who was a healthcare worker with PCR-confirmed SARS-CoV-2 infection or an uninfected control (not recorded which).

In nucleotides, the CDR3 is TGTGCCAGCAGCCAAAGGGGGCCGGGAGAGCAGTTCTTC. Translation: CASSQRGPGEQFF. V usage is TRBV3-1 and J usage is TRBJ2-1; 7 nucleotides agree with TRBD1. Trimming cost V 2 bases and J 10 bases; bases outside gene matches: 5. The CDR3 contains 13 residues. Per germline, CDR1 LGHDT and CDR2 YNNKEL (reference sequence).

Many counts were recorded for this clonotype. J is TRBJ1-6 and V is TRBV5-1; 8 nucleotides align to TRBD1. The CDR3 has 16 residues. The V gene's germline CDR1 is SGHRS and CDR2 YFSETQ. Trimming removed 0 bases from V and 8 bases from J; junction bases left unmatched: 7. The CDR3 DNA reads TGCGCCAGCAGCTTGGATGCAGGGGGCGATTATTCACCCCTCCACTTT. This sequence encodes CASSLDAGGDYSPLHF.

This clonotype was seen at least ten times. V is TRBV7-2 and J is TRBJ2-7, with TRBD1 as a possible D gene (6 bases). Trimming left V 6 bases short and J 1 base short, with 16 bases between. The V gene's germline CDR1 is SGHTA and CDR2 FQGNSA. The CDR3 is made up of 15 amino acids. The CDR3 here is CASSSGQPWSYEQYF. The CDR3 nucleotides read TGTGCCAGCAGTTCTGGACAGCCTTGGTCCTACGAGCAGTACTTC.

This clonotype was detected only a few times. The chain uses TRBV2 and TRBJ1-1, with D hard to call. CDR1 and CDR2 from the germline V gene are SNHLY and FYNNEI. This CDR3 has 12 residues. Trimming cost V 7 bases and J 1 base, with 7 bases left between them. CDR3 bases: TGTGCCAGCACCCCCGAGAACACTGAAGCTTTCTTT. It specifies CASTPENTEAFF.

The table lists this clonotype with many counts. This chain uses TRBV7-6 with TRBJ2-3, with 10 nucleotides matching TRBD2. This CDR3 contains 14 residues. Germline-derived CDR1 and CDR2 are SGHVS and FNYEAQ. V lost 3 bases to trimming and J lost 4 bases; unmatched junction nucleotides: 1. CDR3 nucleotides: TGTGCCAGCAGCTTCAGCGGGGGGGCAGATACGCAGTATTTT. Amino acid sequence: CASSFSGGADTQYF.

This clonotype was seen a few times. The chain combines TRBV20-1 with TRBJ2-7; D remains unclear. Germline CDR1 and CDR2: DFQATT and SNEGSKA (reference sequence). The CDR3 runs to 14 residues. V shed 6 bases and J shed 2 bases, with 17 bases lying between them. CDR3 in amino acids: CSANRFGWAYEQYF. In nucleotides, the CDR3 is TGCAGTGCAAATCGGTTTGGTTGGGCCTACGAGCAGTACTTC.

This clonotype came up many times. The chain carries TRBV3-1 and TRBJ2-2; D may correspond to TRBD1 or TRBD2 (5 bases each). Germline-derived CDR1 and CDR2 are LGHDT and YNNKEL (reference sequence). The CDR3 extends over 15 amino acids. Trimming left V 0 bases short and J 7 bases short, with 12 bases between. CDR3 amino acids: CASSQDLSGSGELFF. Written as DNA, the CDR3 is TGTGCCAGCAGCCAAGATTTGTCAGGGAGCGGGGAGCTGTTTTTT.

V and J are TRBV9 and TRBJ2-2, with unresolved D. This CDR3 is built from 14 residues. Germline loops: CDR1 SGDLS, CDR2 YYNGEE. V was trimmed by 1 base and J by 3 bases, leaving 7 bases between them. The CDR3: CASSVIPDTGELFF. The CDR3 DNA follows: TGTGCCAGCAGCGTAATCCCAGACACCGGGGAGCTGTTTTTT.

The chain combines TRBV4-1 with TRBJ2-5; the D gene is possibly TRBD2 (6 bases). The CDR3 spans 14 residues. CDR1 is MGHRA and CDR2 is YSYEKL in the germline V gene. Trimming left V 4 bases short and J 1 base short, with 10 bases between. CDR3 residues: CASSLEEGQETQYF. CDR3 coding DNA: TGCGCCAGCAGCCTAGAGGAGGGCCAAGAGACCCAGTACTTC.

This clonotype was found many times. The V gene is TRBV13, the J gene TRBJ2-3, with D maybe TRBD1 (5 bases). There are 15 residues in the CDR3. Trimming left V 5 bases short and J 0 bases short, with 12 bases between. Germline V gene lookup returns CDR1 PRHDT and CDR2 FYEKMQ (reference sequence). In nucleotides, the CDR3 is TGTGCCAGCAGCCACAGGACCCCGAGCACAGATACGCAGTATTTT. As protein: CASSHRTPSTDTQYF.

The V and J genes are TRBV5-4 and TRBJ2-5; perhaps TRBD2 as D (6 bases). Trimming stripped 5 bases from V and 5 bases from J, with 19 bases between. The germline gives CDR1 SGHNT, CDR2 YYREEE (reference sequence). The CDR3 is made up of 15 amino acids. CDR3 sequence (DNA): TGTGCCAGCAGTCGGGACTCGTCTGAGTTGGAGACCCAGTACTTC. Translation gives CASSRDSSELETQYF. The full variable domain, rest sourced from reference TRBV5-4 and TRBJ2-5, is ETGVTQSPTHLIKTRGQQVTLRCSSQSGHNTVSWYQQALGQGPQFIFQYYREEENGRGNFPPRFSGLQFPNYSSELNVNALELDDSALYLCASSRDSSELETQYFGPGTRLLVL.

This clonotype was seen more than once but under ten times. The CDR3 spells CASSLEGQTSTDTQYF. CDR3 DNA sequence: TGCGCCAGCAGCCTGGAAGGACAGACAAGCACAGATACGCAGTATTTT. This chain joins TRBV5-1 and TRBJ2-3; tentative D call: TRBD1 (6 bases). The CDR3 is 16 residues long. Germline V gives CDR1 SGHRS, CDR2 YFSETQ. Trimming removed 4 bases from V and 0 bases from J, with 15 bases in between.

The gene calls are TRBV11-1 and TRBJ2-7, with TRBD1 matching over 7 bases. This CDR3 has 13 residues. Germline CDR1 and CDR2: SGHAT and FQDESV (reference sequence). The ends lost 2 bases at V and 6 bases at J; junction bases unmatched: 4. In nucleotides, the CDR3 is TGTGCCAGCAGCTTATTGTCAGGGGGCGAGCAGTACTTC. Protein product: CASSLLSGGEQYF.

The CDR3 protein is CASSLVGGTGEQYF. The CDR3 bases are TGCGCCAGCAGCTTGGTTGGGGGAACTGGGGAGCAGTACTTC. The J gene is TRBJ2-7, the V gene TRBV5-1; the D gene could be TRBD1 or TRBD2 (5 bases each). V was shortened by 0 bases and J by 7 bases, with 14 bases between the two germline ends. Per the germline V gene, CDR1 is SGHRS and CDR2 is YFSETQ. The CDR3 sequence is 14 residues long.

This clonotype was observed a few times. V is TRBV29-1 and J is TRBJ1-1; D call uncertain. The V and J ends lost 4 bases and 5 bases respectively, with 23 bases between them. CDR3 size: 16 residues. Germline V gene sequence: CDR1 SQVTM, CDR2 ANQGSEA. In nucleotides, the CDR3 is TGCAGCGTTGTTAGCTCGCACCCTATGTTGAGGACTGAAGCTTTCTTT. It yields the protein CSVVSSHPMLRTEAFF.

The CDR3 sequence is CSARKTGGVETQYF. CDR3 in DNA: TGCAGTGCCAGAAAAACAGGGGGCGTAGAGACCCAGTACTTC. This sequence joins TRBV20-1 and TRBJ2-5; 9 bases match TRBD1. The CDR3 consists of 14 residues. J gave up 4 bases and V 6 bases, and 9 bases lay outside the gene matches. The germline CDR1 and CDR2 sequences are DFQATT and SNEGSKA (reference sequence).

The CDR3 DNA sequence: TGTGCCAGCAGCCAGTGGGGAGGCAAGGGCTACACCTTC. It translates to CASSQWGGKGYTF. The chain couples TRBV7-2 to TRBJ1-2; D gene unclear. CDR1 is SGHTA, CDR2 FQGNSA, per germline. The length of the CDR3 is 13 residues. V was pared by 5 bases and J by 8 bases, with 15 bases between.

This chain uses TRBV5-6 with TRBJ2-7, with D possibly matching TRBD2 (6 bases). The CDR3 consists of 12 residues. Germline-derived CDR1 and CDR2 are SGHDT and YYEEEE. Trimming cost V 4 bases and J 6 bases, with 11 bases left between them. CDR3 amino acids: CASSQGRGEQYF. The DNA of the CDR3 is TGTGCCAGCAGCCAAGGGCGGGGCGAGCAGTACTTC.